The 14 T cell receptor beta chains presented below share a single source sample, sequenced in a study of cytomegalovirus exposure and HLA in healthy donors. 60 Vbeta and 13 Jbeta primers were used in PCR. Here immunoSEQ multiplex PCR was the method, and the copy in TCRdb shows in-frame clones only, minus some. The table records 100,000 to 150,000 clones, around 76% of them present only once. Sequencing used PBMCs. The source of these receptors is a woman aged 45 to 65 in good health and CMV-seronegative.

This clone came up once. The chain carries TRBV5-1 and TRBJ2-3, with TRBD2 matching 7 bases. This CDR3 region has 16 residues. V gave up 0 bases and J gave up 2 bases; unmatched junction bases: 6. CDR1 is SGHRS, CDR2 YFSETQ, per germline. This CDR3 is CASSLVGRASTDTQYF. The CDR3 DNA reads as TGCGCCAGCAGCTTGGTGGGGAGGGCATCCACAGATACGCAGTATTTT.

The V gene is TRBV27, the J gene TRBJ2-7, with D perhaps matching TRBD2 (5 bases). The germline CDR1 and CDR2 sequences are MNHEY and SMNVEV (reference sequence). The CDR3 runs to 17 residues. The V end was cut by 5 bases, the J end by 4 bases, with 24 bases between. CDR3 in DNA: TGTGCCAGCAGTCCTTTAAACCCAGTGAGGGATCGGTACGAGCAGTACTTC. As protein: CASSPLNPVRDRYEQYF.

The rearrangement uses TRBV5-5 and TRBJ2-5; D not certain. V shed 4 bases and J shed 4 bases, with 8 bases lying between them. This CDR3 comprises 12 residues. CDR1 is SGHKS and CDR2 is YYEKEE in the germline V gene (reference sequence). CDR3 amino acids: CASSLKLETQYF. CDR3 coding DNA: TGTGCCAGCAGCCTCAAACTAGAGACCCAGTACTTC.

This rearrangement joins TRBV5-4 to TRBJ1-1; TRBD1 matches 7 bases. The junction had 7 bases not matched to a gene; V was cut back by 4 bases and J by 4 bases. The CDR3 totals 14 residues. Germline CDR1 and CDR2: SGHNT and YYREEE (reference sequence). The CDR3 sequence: CASSPQQGITEAFF. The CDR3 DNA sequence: TGTGCCAGCAGCCCGCAACAGGGGATCACTGAAGCTTTCTTT.

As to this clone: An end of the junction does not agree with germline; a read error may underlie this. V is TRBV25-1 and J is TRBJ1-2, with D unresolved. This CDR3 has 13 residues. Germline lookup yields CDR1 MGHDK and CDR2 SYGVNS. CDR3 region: CASSDHVEGGYPF. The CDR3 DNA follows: TGTGCCAGCAGTGACCATGTGGAGGGTGGCTACCCCTTC.

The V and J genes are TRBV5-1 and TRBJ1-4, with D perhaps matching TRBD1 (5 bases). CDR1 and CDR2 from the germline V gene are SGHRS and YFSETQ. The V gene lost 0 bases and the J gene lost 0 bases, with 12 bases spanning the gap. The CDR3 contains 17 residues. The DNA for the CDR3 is TGCGCCAGCAGCTTGGATTGGCGGGGCGCAACTAATGAAAAACTGTTTTTT. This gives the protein CASSLDWRGATNEKLFF.

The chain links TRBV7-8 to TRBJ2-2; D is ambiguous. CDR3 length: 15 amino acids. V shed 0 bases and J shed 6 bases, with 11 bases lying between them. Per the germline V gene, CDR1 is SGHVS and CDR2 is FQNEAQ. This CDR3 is CASSLARKFAGELFF. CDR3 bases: TGTGCCAGCAGCTTAGCGCGGAAGTTCGCCGGGGAGCTGTTTTTT.

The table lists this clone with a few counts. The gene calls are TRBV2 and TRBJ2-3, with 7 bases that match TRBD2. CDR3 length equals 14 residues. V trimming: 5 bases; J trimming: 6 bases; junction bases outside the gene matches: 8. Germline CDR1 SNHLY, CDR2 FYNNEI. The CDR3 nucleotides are TGTGCCAGCAGTATGGGGGAGGGCCGGGATACGCAGTATTTT. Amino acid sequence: CASSMGEGRDTQYF.

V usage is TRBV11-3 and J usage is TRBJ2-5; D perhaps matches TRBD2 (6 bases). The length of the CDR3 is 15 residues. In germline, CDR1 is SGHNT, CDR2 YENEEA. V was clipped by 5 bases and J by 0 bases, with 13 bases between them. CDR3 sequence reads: CASSTPLAYQETQYF. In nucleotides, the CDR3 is TGTGCCAGCAGCACCCCCCTAGCGTACCAAGAGACCCAGTACTTC.

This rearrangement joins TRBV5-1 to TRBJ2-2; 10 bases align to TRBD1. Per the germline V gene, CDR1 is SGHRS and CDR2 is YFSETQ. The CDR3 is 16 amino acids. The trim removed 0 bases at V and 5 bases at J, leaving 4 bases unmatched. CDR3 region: CASSLDRTGGTGELFF. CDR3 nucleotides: TGCGCCAGCAGCTTGGACAGGACAGGGGGAACCGGGGAGCTGTTTTTT.

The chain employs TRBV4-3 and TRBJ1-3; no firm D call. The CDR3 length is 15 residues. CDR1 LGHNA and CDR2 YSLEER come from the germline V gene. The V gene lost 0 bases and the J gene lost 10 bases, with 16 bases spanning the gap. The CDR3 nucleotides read TGCGCCAGCAGCCAAGAGACGTACTCTGGAGGGACCATATATTTT. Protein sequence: CASSQETYSGGTIYF.

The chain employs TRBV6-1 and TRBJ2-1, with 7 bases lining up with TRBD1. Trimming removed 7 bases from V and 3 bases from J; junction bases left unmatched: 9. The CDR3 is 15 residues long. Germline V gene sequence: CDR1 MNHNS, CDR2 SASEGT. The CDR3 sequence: CASIGWDSHYNEQFF. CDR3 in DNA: TGTGCCAGCATCGGGTGGGACAGTCACTACAATGAGCAGTTCTTC.

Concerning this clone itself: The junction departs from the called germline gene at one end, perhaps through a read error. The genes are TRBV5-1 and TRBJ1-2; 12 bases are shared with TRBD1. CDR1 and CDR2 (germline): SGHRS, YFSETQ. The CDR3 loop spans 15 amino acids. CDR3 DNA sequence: TGCGCCGGCAGCGGGCCCGGGACAGGGGGCGAAGGCTACACCTTC. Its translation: CAGSGPGTGGEGYTF.

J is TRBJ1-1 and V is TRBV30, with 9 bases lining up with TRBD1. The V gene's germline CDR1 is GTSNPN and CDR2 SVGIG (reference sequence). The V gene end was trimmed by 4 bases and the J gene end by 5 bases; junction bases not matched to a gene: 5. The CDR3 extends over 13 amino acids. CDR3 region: CAWKSDRGTEAFF. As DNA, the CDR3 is TGTGCCTGGAAATCAGACAGGGGGACTGAAGCTTTCTTT.